This T cell receptor beta chain is from a study of blood T cell repertoires in COVID-19. Overall study context: Acute-phase and convalescent COVID-19 samples originated in the United States, Italy and Spain.

The repertoire was sequenced with immunoSEQ multiplex PCR; TCRdb's copy has only in-frame clones and lacks some. The sample records about 270,000 clones, roughly 90% being singletons. Each exposed participant met a COVID-19 case in the 2 weeks preceding study entry. With 5 bases clipped from V and 3 bases from J, the junction kept 10 bases outside the gene matches. CDR1 is SGHTA and CDR2 is FQGNSA in the germline V gene. The CDR3 is 16 amino acids. The gene calls are TRBV7-2 and TRBJ2-4; 7 bases fit TRBD2. The sample taken for sequencing was PBMCs or T cells enriched from blood (not recorded which). The sequence derives from a man aged 40-49 years who had been exposed to COVID-19. For the CDR3, the DNA is TGTGCCAGCAGCGACCCCGGGGGGAAGAGCAAAAACATTCAGTACTTC. Translated: CASSDPGGKSKNIQYF.